A single sample is the source of the 19 T cell receptor beta chains below, sequenced in a study of cytomegalovirus exposure and HLA in healthy donors. Some clones are missing from TCRdb's copy, which holds only in-frame ones; the method was immunoSEQ multiplex PCR. The sample lists tens of thousands of clones, just over 90% occurring once. Sample: PBMCs. These receptors all come from a man aged 25 to 40 in good health and CMV-seronegative.

J is TRBJ2-1 and V is TRBV29-1; 7 bases fit TRBD1. The CDR3 sequence is 13 residues long. After removal of 1 base from V and 10 bases from J, the junction contained 7 bases not matched to a gene. Germline CDR1 reads SQVTM; CDR2 reads ANQGSEA. The CDR3 DNA is TGCAGCGTTGAAGGGACAGGATTAGGGGAGCAGTTCTTC. Translating it yields CSVEGTGLGEQFF.

This chain connects TRBV18 to TRBJ2-2; the match to TRBD1 covers 10 bases. After removal of 3 bases from V and 2 bases from J, the junction contained 0 bases not matched to a gene. Germline values: CDR1 KGHSH, CDR2 LQKENI. This CDR3 is built from 15 residues. CDR3 amino acids: CASSPTGGNTGELFF. The CDR3 DNA follows: TGTGCCAGCTCACCGACAGGGGGCAACACCGGGGAGCTGTTTTTT.

The V call is TRBV6-1, the J call TRBJ1-2; 9 bases are shared with TRBD1. The ends lost 6 bases at V and 4 bases at J; junction bases unmatched: 6. The CDR3 contains 14 residues. Germline lookup yields CDR1 MNHNS and CDR2 SASEGT. For the CDR3, the DNA is TGTGCCAGCAGGGGACAGGGAGGTCCCTATGGCTACACCTTC. Its protein product is CASRGQGGPYGYTF.

The chain combines TRBV6-4 with TRBJ2-2, with D possibly being TRBD1 (6 bases). V was shortened by 5 bases and J by 1 base, with 11 bases between the two germline ends. Germline V lookup: CDR1 MRHNA, CDR2 SNTAGT. This CDR3 comprises 15 residues. This chain's CDR3 is CASSPGALNTGELFF. The CDR3 coding sequence is TGTGCCAGCAGTCCAGGGGCCCTGAACACCGGGGAGCTGTTTTTT.

V and J are TRBV19 and TRBJ1-1; a weak D match, TRBD1 (5 bases). The germline V gene has CDR1 LNHDA and CDR2 SQIVND (reference sequence). Trimming removed 7 bases from V and 6 bases from J, with 18 bases in between. The CDR3 totals 14 residues. CDR3 loop: CASITSGEGSEAFF. The CDR3 region has the DNA TGTGCCAGTATCACCTCGGGGGAGGGCTCTGAAGCTTTCTTT.

This clone is termed medium-sized. The chain carries TRBV6-1 and TRBJ2-6; D ambiguous. This CDR3 is 14 amino acids long. The V end lost 2 bases, the J end lost 0 bases, and 2 bases lay between the germline ends. Germline lookup yields CDR1 MNHNS and CDR2 SASEGT. The CDR3 nucleotides are TGTGCCAGCAGTGAACTCTCTGGGGCCAACGTCCTGACTTTC. It is translated as CASSELSGANVLTF.

The chain employs TRBV7-2 and TRBJ1-2; TRBD1 aligns across 8 bases. There are 15 residues in the CDR3. Trimming cost V 6 bases and J 2 bases; bases outside gene matches: 8. Looked up from germline, CDR1 is SGHTA and CDR2 is FQGNSA. This CDR3 reads CASSPGGGSNYGYTF. The CDR3 nucleotides are TGTGCCAGCAGTCCAGGGGGCGGTAGCAACTATGGCTACACCTTC.

This clone was detected a few times. This chain connects TRBV6-4 to TRBJ2-2; D may be TRBD1 (5 bases). The CDR3 is 15 amino acids. The germline V gene has CDR1 MRHNA and CDR2 SNTAGT. V lost 2 bases and J lost 4, with 11 bases in between. The CDR3 sequence: CASSDGRGSTGELFF. In DNA form, the CDR3 reads TGTGCCAGCAGTGACGGTAGGGGCAGCACCGGGGAGCTGTTTTTT.

V usage is TRBV2 and J usage is TRBJ2-7; D possibly corresponds to TRBD1 (6 bases). Between the trimmed V and J ends, which lost 5 bases and 2 bases, there was a span of 19 bases. Per the germline V gene, CDR1 is SNHLY and CDR2 is FYNNEI. This CDR3 is 16 amino acids long. In nucleotides, the CDR3 is TGTGCCAGCAGTCAATATAATGGGCAGGGGCCCTACGAGCAGTACTTC. This gives the protein CASSQYNGQGPYEQYF.

The rearrangement links TRBV5-4 to TRBJ2-5, with TRBD2 matching 9 bases. Germline V CDR1 and CDR2: SGHNT, YYREEE (reference sequence). V was pared by 4 bases and J by 3 bases, with 7 bases of the junction left unmatched. The CDR3 spans 15 residues. For the CDR3, the DNA is TGTGCCAGCAGCACCGCCCGACTAGCGGAAGAGACCCAGTACTTC. This sequence encodes CASSTARLAEETQYF.

The rearrangement joins TRBV6-1 to TRBJ2-5; 12 bases line up with TRBD1. This CDR3 has 16 amino acids. The V gene's germline CDR1 is MNHNS and CDR2 SASEGT. V was pared by 1 base and J by 7 bases, with 7 bases of the junction left unmatched. The CDR3 protein is CASSEEAGTGGVTQYF. Written as DNA, the CDR3 is TGTGCCAGCAGTGAAGAAGCCGGGACAGGGGGCGTGACCCAGTACTTC.

This chain joins TRBV7-3 and TRBJ2-1, with D tentatively TRBD2 (5 bases). CDR1 and CDR2 from the germline V gene are SGHTA and FQGTGA. V was shortened by 1 base and J by 0 bases, with 7 bases between the two germline ends. CDR3 size: 15 residues. CDR3 sequence: CASSLIGGSYNEQFF. The CDR3 DNA is TGTGCCAGCAGCTTAATCGGAGGCTCCTACAATGAGCAGTTCTTC.

The chain combines TRBV6-5 with TRBJ1-1; perhaps TRBD1 as D (5 bases). The CDR3 covers 14 residues. Trimming pared 6 bases from V and 1 base from J, leaving 12 bases between. Germline V gene sequence: CDR1 MNHEY, CDR2 SVGAGI. CDR3 sequence reads: CASSTRTWNTEAFF. The CDR3 DNA is TGTGCCAGCAGCACCAGGACATGGAACACTGAAGCTTTCTTT.

This rearrangement joins TRBV6-1 to TRBJ2-2; 8 bases agree with TRBD2. The CDR3 extends over 14 amino acids. Germline V lookup: CDR1 MNHNS, CDR2 SASEGT. V trimming: 6 bases; J trimming: 3 bases; junction bases outside the gene matches: 3. The CDR3 DNA reads TGTGCCAGCAGCGGGGGGGCATACACCGGGGAGCTGTTTTTT. This encodes CASSGGAYTGELFF.

The V and J genes are TRBV7-6 and TRBJ1-3; D might be TRBD1 (5 bases). The germline gives CDR1 SGHVS, CDR2 FNYEAQ. The V end lost 4 bases, the J end lost 4 bases, and 17 bases lay between the germline ends. There are 16 residues in the CDR3. The CDR3 nucleotides are TGTGCCAGCAGCTCAGCACCCCGGGGGGAAGGAAACACCATATATTTT. This encodes CASSSAPRGEGNTIYF. The whole variable domain, remainder taken from reference TRBV7-6 and TRBJ1-3, is GAGVSQSPRYKVTKRGQDVALRCDPISGHVSLYWYRQALGQGPEFLTYFNYEAQQDKSGLPNDRFSAERPEGSISTLTIQRTEQRDSAMYRCASSSAPRGEGNTIYFGEGSWLTVV.

This rearrangement joins TRBV27 to TRBJ2-7; 11 bases are a match to TRBD2. Germline lookup yields CDR1 MNHEY and CDR2 SMNVEV (reference sequence). The CDR3 contains 14 residues. Trimming at V came to 5 bases and at J to 4 bases, leaving 4 bases not matched to a gene. This CDR3 reads CASSVLAGEYEQYF. The CDR3 nucleotides read TGTGCCAGCAGTGTACTAGCGGGAGAGTACGAGCAGTACTTC.

This rearrangement joins TRBV14 to TRBJ1-5; 8 bases agree with TRBD1. Germline trimming cut 6 bases from V and 5 bases from J; bases unmatched to any gene: 3. Germline CDR1 and CDR2: SGHDN and FVKESK. This CDR3 has 13 amino acids. CDR3 bases: TGTGCCAGCAGTTCGACAGGGGATCAGCCCCAGCATTTT. Its protein product is CASSSTGDQPQHF.

This chain links TRBV6-5 with TRBJ2-5, with 8 bases matching TRBD1. Germline CDR1 reads MNHEY; CDR2 reads SVGAGI. CDR3 length: 16 amino acids. V dropped 4 bases and J dropped 3; count of bases not matched to a gene: 10. The DNA for the CDR3 is TGTGCCAGCAGTTCATCGACAGGGGTAGGAAAAGAGACCCAGTACTTC. It specifies CASSSSTGVGKETQYF.

The chain recombines TRBV7-3 with TRBJ2-3; 8 bases agree with TRBD1. This CDR3 comprises 14 residues. Germline lookup yields CDR1 SGHTA and CDR2 FQGTGA. V trimming: 4 bases; J trimming: 5 bases; junction bases outside the gene matches: 5. The CDR3 DNA reads TGTGCCAGCAGCTCCCGACAGGGGTTAGATACGCAGTATTTT. Protein sequence: CASSSRQGLDTQYF.